The clone carrying this T cell receptor beta chain has just a few counts. Its antigen is currently unknown. Tagging with unique molecular identifiers was a feature of the TCR beta cDNA libraries. One entry per CDR3 protein results from TCRdb running MiXCR on the PCR reads. The table has hundreds of thousands of distinct CDR3 sequences, roughly 27% seen once; the top ten hold around 0.56%. Germline CDR1 is SGHDT and CDR2 is YYEEEE. V shed 6 bases and J shed 0 bases, with 22 bases lying between them. This CDR3 is built from 17 residues. This sample stems from a study of post-analysis software for immune sequencing data. Findings of the study overall: When patients were compared with controls, 4 or 5 TRBV segments were more frequent, TRBV5-6, TRBV5-1 and TRBV20-1 among them.

The origin of this receptor is a girl under 18 with multiple sclerosis. The chain combines TRBV5-6 with TRBJ2-7; either TRBD1 or TRBD2 may fit D (5 bases each). Specimen: blood. The CDR3, as DNA: TGTGCCAGCACCTCTCCGGGGAGACAGCAAACCTCCTACGAGCAGTACTTC. This encodes CASTSPGRQQTSYEQYF.